These 20 T cell receptor beta chains were sequenced from one sample in a study of spatial heterogeneity in lung cancer. A single record per CDR3 protein comes from TCRdb applying MiXCR to the 5' RACE reads. The sample comprises approximately 40,000 distinct CDR3 sequences, more than 4.5% of which are singletons, and around 25% rests with the top ten. The time point: sample taken at primary tumor resection. The material sequenced was PBMCs, taken at surgery. The receptors derive from a female donor with early-stage non-small cell lung cancer.

Many counts were recorded for this clonotype. This chain joins TRBV12-3 or TRBV12-4 and TRBJ2-1; 8 nucleotides align to TRBD1. Trimming removed 3 bases from V and 6 bases from J; junction bases left unmatched: 1. The CDR3 has 13 amino acids. CDR3 bases: TGTGCCAGCAGTTTTGGGACAGGCAATGAGCAGTTCTTC. This codes for CASSFGTGNEQFF.

This chain links TRBV23-1 with TRBJ2-3; D perhaps matches TRBD2 (5 bases). TRBV23-1 is labeled an ORF, and its function is uncertain. This CDR3 is 14 amino acids long. Trimming removed 10 bases at V and 0 bases at J, with 14 bases between. The CDR3 loop is CATQRRESTDTQYF. Written as DNA, the CDR3 is TGCGCCACCCAACGACGGGAAAGCACAGATACGCAGTATTTT.

This clonotype occurred a few times. The rearrangement links TRBV14 to TRBJ2-7; 8 bases are shared with TRBD2. CDR1 and CDR2 (germline): SGHDN, FVKESK. This CDR3 is built from 15 residues. The V segment lost 4 bases and the J segment 3 bases; nucleotides outside the gene matches: 8. This CDR3 is CASSRQMAGGYEQYF. The CDR3 nucleotides are TGTGCCAGCAGCCGCCAAATGGCGGGGGGCTACGAGCAGTACTTC.

This clonotype was observed at least ten times. V usage is TRBV10-3 and J usage is TRBJ1-1, with D possibly matching TRBD1 (6 bases). Germline V gene data show CDR1 as ENHRY and CDR2 as SYGVKD. CDR3 length equals 15 residues. The V and J ends lost 6 bases and 5 bases respectively, with 19 bases between them. The CDR3 is CAIRAQGERRTEAFF. CDR3 sequence (DNA): TGTGCCATCAGGGCACAGGGAGAGAGGAGGACTGAAGCTTTCTTT.

This clonotype was detected ten times or more. The V gene is TRBV12-3 or TRBV12-4, the J gene TRBJ1-1, with D perhaps matching TRBD1 (5 bases). Trimming took off 5 bases at V and 5 bases at J, with 18 bases between the two ends. The CDR3 covers 15 residues. CDR3 sequence: CASSPLIGGGTEAFF. The CDR3 region has the DNA TGTGCCAGCAGTCCCTTGATCGGGGGGGGAACTGAAGCTTTCTTT.

This clonotype has ten or more counts. The chain has TRBV5-6 and TRBJ1-6, with D tentatively TRBD1 (5 bases). Trimming removed 5 bases at V and 0 bases at J, with 18 bases between. The CDR3 runs 18 residues. Germline loops: CDR1 SGHDT, CDR2 YYEEEE. CDR3 sequence: CASSVLRGSSSYNSPLHF. CDR3 DNA sequence: TGTGCCAGCAGTGTTTTGAGGGGATCGAGCTCCTATAATTCACCCCTCCACTTT.

This clonotype was recorded many times. The chain joins TRBV5-5 to TRBJ1-5; TRBD1 aligns across 7 bases. Germline V gene lookup returns CDR1 SGHKS and CDR2 YYEKEE (reference sequence). CDR3 size: 16 residues. Trimming at V came to 0 bases and at J to 3 bases, leaving 6 bases not matched to a gene. DNA of the CDR3: TGTGCCAGCAGCTTGGGGGACAGTACATACAATCAGCCCCAGCATTTT. Its translation is CASSLGDSTYNQPQHF.

This clonotype was recorded many times. The chain couples TRBV7-8 to TRBJ2-7, with D unresolved. Germline V gene sequence: CDR1 SGHVS, CDR2 FQNEAQ. The CDR3 is 12 residues long. Trimming stripped 8 bases from V and 0 bases from J, with 8 bases between. CDR3: CASGRSSYEQYF. DNA of the CDR3: TGTGCCAGCGGACGGAGCTCCTACGAGCAGTACTTC.

This clonotype was observed at least ten times. This chain links TRBV12-3 or TRBV12-4 with TRBJ2-7; maybe TRBD2 (5 bases). This CDR3 region has 16 residues. V was cut by 5 bases and J by 5 bases, with 22 bases left in between. For the CDR3, the DNA is TGTGCCAGCAGTGCTAGCCGTTCCCCGGGCCCCGACGAGCAGTACTTC. Translating gives CASSASRSPGPDEQYF.

This clonotype was counted many times. The chain employs TRBV2 and TRBJ2-5, with 11 bases that match TRBD2. V shed 5 bases and J 5 bases; nucleotides not matched to a gene: 1. CDR3 length equals 13 residues. The germline CDR1 and CDR2 sequences are SNHLY and FYNNEI. CDR3 residues: CASSRTSGETQYF. The CDR3 DNA sequence: TGTGCCAGCAGTCGGACTAGCGGGGAGACCCAGTACTTC.

The V and J genes are TRBV11-2 and TRBJ1-4, with 9 bases matching TRBD1. CDR3 length equals 17 residues. V lost 5 bases and J lost 2; bases outside the gene matches: 9. Looked up from germline, CDR1 is SGHAT and CDR2 is FQNNGV. DNA for the CDR3: TGTGCCAGCAGCGAACCGTACAGGGGGCCCACTAATGAAAAACTGTTTTTT. Its protein product is CASSEPYRGPTNEKLFF.

This clonotype has ten or more counts. The V gene is TRBV5-1, the J gene TRBJ1-4; D unclear. Per germline, CDR1 SGHRS and CDR2 YFSETQ. Trimming shortened V by 0 bases and J by 4 bases, and 7 bases separated the two germline ends. The CDR3 is 14 residues long. The CDR3 nucleotides are TGCGCCAGCAGCTTGGAACCGAGTAATGAAAAACTGTTTTTT. This translates into CASSLEPSNEKLFF.

This clonotype was seen more than once but under ten times. The chain links TRBV27 to TRBJ2-5; D might be TRBD1 (5 bases). The length of the CDR3 is 14 residues. V lost 8 bases and J lost 5, with 18 bases in between. Germline-derived CDR1 and CDR2 are MNHEY and SMNVEV (reference sequence). The CDR3 here is CASGRNKGIETQYF. CDR3 in DNA: TGTGCCAGCGGCCGCAACAAGGGGATCGAGACCCAGTACTTC.

This clonotype has a count of ten or more. The chain couples TRBV6-1 to TRBJ2-3; D is undetermined. This CDR3 contains 14 residues. The germline gives CDR1 MNHNS, CDR2 SASEGT. The V end lost 2 bases, the J end lost 8 bases, and 14 bases lay between the germline ends. CDR3 coding DNA: TGTGCCAGCAGTGAATTGAGGCTTACGGGTACGCAGTATTTT. Its translation: CASSELRLTGTQYF.

There are a few counts of this clonotype. The chain recombines TRBV20-1 with TRBJ1-2; D remains ambiguous. The length of the CDR3 is 14 residues. Germline V gene lookup returns CDR1 DFQATT and CDR2 SNEGSKA (reference sequence). V dropped 4 bases and J dropped 4 bases, with 16 bases sitting between them. The CDR3 DNA is TGCAGTGCTACCCCCCGGATCATAGGCTATGGCTACACCTTC. Protein sequence: CSATPRIIGYGYTF.

This clonotype was counted ten times or more. The chain joins TRBV18 to TRBJ1-5; 8 bases map to TRBD1. Germline trimming cut 2 bases from V and 0 bases from J; bases unmatched to any gene: 9. The CDR3 has 18 amino acids. From germline, CDR1 is KGHSH and CDR2 LQKENI. CDR3 loop: CASSPFRTGRNSNQPQHF. In nucleotides, the CDR3 is TGTGCCAGCTCACCATTTAGGACAGGGAGGAATAGCAATCAGCCCCAGCATTTT.

Ten or more counts support this clonotype. The chain carries TRBV4-1 and TRBJ2-5; D remains unclear. V was clipped by 1 base and J by 1 base, with 13 bases between them. The CDR3 is 16 residues long. CDR1 and CDR2 from the germline V gene are MGHRA and YSYEKL. The CDR3 here is CASSQVGPRFQETQYF. The CDR3 DNA sequence: TGCGCCAGCAGCCAAGTCGGCCCTCGATTCCAAGAGACCCAGTACTTC.

This clonotype was counted only a few times. The chain joins TRBV7-3 to TRBJ1-1, with D possibly TRBD1 on 6 matching bases. CDR3 length: 14 amino acids. The germline V gene has CDR1 SGHTA and CDR2 FQGTGA. V lost 5 bases and J lost 1, with 11 bases in between. In DNA form, the CDR3 reads TGTGCCAGCAGCCTGACAGGCGGGAACACTGAAGCTTTCTTT. Translated: CASSLTGGNTEAFF. Complete variable domain (other parts from reference TRBV7-3 and TRBJ1-1): GAGVSQTPSNKVTEKGKYVELRCDPISGHTALYWYRQSLGQGPEFLIYFQGTGAADDSGLPNDRFFAVRPEGSVSTLKIQRTERGDSAVYLCASSLTGGNTEAFFGQGTRLTVV.

This clonotype has at least ten counts. The chain recombines TRBV5-1 with TRBJ2-7; D ambiguous. Between the trimmed V and J ends, which lost 0 bases and 1 base, there was a span of 5 bases. Germline lookup yields CDR1 SGHRS and CDR2 YFSETQ. The CDR3 spans 13 residues. The CDR3 bases are TGCGCCAGCAGCTTGGAGAGTTCCTACGAGCAGTACTTC. Its protein is CASSLESSYEQYF.

Ten or more counts support this clonotype. CDR3: CASRTFGNTGTDTQYF. In nucleotides, the CDR3 is TGTGCCAGCAGAACTTTTGGTAATACAGGGACAGATACGCAGTATTTT. This chain links TRBV28 with TRBJ2-3; TRBD1 might be the D (6 bases). V was trimmed by 6 bases and J by 3 bases, leaving 19 bases between them. CDR3 length: 16 residues. CDR1 and CDR2 from the germline V gene are MDHEN and SYDVKM.